Reported below is one T cell receptor beta chain. The antigen is undetermined. The protocol was immunoSEQ multiplex PCR, while the TCRdb copy is restricted to in-frame clones and leaves out a portion. The repertoire holds some 31,000 clones, with 88% as singletons. Per the germline V gene, CDR1 is ENHRY and CDR2 is SYGVKD. Deletions cut 2 bases from V and 4 bases from J, with 14 bases between. This CDR3 region has 15 residues. This sample stems from a study of stem cell transplantation in POMP-related autoinflammatory disease. As for the study in general: The study hypothesized thymoproteasome defects skew the TRB repertoire via impaired CD8+ selection. Before transplant: CD4+ naive skewing, low CD8+ proportions, reduced cytokine secretion.

Study results and caveats: A trend toward lower repertoire diversity and greater clonality appeared in every analyzed T-cell subset of PRAID patients.

This receptor was obtained from a human donor with POMP-related autoinflammation and immune dysregulation (PRAID). The sequences come from CD4+ T cells from PBMCs, collected before stem cell transplantation. The rearrangement links TRBV10-3 to TRBJ1-1; no clear D gene. The DNA for the CDR3 is TGTGCCATCAGTGAGCCGGAAGGACGAGGCACTGAAGCTTTCTTT. Residues: CAISEPEGRGTEAFF.